What follows describes a single T cell receptor beta chain. The entry originates in a study of blood T cell repertoires in COVID-19. Germline CDR1 reads SGHTA; CDR2 reads FQGNSA. The CDR3 spans 14 residues. Trimming stripped 5 bases from V and 5 bases from J, with 16 bases between. Sequencing used immunoSEQ multiplex PCR; TCRdb keeps in-frame clones, though not all of them. The sample consists of under 250,000 clones, approximately 91% of them appearing once. The genes are TRBV7-2 and TRBJ2-7; TRBD1 might be the D (5 bases). The sample taken for sequencing was peripheral blood. This TCR derives from a middle-aged man with acute or convalescent COVID-19. The CDR3 coding sequence is TGTGCCAGCAGCCCTAGGGCAGGGAAGGACGAGCAGTACTTC. It encodes CASSPRAGKDEQYF.